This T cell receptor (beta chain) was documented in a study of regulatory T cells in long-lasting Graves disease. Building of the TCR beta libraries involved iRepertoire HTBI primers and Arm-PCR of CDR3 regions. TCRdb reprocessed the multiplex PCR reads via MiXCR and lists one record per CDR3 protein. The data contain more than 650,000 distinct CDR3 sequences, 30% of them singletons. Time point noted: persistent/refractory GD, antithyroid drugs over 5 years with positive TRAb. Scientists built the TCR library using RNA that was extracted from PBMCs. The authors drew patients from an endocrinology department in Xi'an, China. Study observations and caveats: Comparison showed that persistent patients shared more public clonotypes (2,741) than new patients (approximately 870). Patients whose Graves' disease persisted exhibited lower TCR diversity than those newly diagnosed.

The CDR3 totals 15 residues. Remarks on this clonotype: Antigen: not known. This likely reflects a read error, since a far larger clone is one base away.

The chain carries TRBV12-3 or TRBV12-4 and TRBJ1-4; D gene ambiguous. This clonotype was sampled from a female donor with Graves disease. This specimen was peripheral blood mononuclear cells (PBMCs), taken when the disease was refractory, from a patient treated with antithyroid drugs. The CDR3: CASRRILATNENLFF. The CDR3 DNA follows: TGTGCCAGCAGACGCATTTTGGCAACTAATGAAAACCTGTTTTTT.